Below, 17 T cell receptor beta chains from the same sample are listed, as sequenced in a study of blood T cell repertoires in COVID-19. Method: immunoSEQ multiplex PCR; TCRdb's copy keeps in-frame clones and lacks some. This sample carries 270,000 or so clones, roughly 90% of them seen once, and the ten largest clones take 2.5% to 3%. The sequenced sample was PBMCs or T cells enriched from blood (not recorded which). Receptors originate from a man between 40 and 49 years old who had been exposed to COVID-19.

The chain uses TRBV21-1 and TRBJ1-4. TRBV21-1 is assigned pseudogene status. The CDR3 is made up of 17 amino acids. The CDR3 DNA reads as TGTGCCAGCAGCAAAGGGAGGGGCGGCTGTTATAATGAAAAACTGTTTTTT. Its translation: CASSKGRGGCYNEKLFF.

CDR3 nucleotides: TGTGCCAGCAGCTTGGTTTCACAGGGATATGGCTACACCTTC. Amino acid sequence: CASSLVSQGYGYTF. The V call is TRBV5-6, the J call TRBJ1-2, with D possibly matching TRBD1 (6 bases). In germline, CDR1 is SGHDT, CDR2 YYEEEE. Trimming cost V 0 bases and J 5 bases, with 11 bases left between them. The CDR3 contains 14 residues.

This chain links TRBV7-9 with TRBJ2-7; 8 positions match TRBD1. CDR1 is SEHNR and CDR2 is FQNEAQ in the germline V gene (reference sequence). CDR3 length: 11 residues. V was pared by 5 bases and J by 12 bases, with 6 bases of the junction left unmatched. DNA for the CDR3: TGTGCCAGCAGCCCGGGGACAGGTTTGTACTTC. It codes for CASSPGTGLYF.

The genes are TRBV27 and TRBJ2-5; TRBD1 might be the D (5 bases). Trimming left V 11 bases short and J 0 bases short, with 19 bases between. Per germline, CDR1 MNHEY and CDR2 SMNVEV (reference sequence). The CDR3 extends over 15 amino acids. The CDR3 loop reads CASSKGRSYQETQYF. CDR3 nucleotides: TGTGCCTCCTCTAAGGGGCGATCGTACCAAGAGACCCAGTACTTC.

J is TRBJ2-1 and V is TRBV19; D is unclear. The CDR3 is made up of 15 amino acids. V shed 1 base and J shed 0 bases, with 7 bases lying between them. Germline V lookup: CDR1 LNHDA, CDR2 SQIVND (reference sequence). CDR3 sequence reads: CASSIGYSSYNEQFF. The CDR3 DNA sequence: TGTGCCAGTAGTATAGGATATAGCTCCTACAATGAGCAGTTCTTC.

The V call is TRBV6-5, the J call TRBJ2-1; the D gene is possibly TRBD2 (6 bases). V gave up 6 bases and J gave up 8 bases, with 14 bases separating them. The CDR3 is 13 residues long. Per germline, CDR1 MNHEY and CDR2 SVGAGI. This CDR3 is CASRSSGWDEQFF. The CDR3 DNA follows: TGTGCCAGCAGAAGTAGCGGTTGGGATGAGCAGTTCTTC.

This chain uses TRBV7-3 with TRBJ2-5; D might be TRBD2 (6 bases). Germline CDR1 reads SGHTA; CDR2 reads FQGTGA. The ends were cut back, 2 bases at V and 2 bases at J, with 12 bases in the middle. This CDR3 is built from 15 residues. The CDR3 spells CASSLVGGQQETQYF. The CDR3 nucleotides are TGTGCCAGCAGCTTAGTCGGGGGTCAACAAGAGACCCAGTACTTC.

This chain uses TRBV4-1 with TRBJ1-2; 9 nucleotides agree with TRBD1. The CDR3 is made up of 15 amino acids. Germline V gene data show CDR1 as MGHRA and CDR2 as YSYEKL. V shed 3 bases and J 7 bases; nucleotides not matched to a gene: 9. The CDR3 spells CASSQAGTGIGGYTF. In DNA form, the CDR3 reads TGCGCCAGCAGCCAGGCCGGGACAGGGATCGGTGGCTACACCTTC.

The chain combines TRBV3-1 (or the pseudogene TRBV3-2) with TRBJ1-1; D is unresolved. The CDR3 runs to 14 residues. Looked up from germline, CDR1 is LGHDT and CDR2 is YNNKEL (reference sequence). V was trimmed by 3 bases and J by 4 bases, leaving 12 bases between them. This chain's CDR3 is CASSHTGRITEAFF. The CDR3, as DNA: TGTGCCAGCAGCCATACGGGGAGGATCACTGAAGCTTTCTTT.

The rearrangement joins TRBV19 to TRBJ1-4; no reliable D call. Germline CDR1 LNHDA, CDR2 SQIVND (reference sequence). This CDR3 comprises 16 residues. Trimming pared 7 bases from V and 8 bases from J, leaving 23 bases between. CDR3 loop: CASTPGRAVIVEKLFF. CDR3 nucleotides: TGTGCCAGTACCCCGGGAAGGGCGGTAATCGTAGAAAAACTGTTTTTT.

V gene TRBV2 combines with J gene TRBJ2-7; D might be TRBD2 (5 bases). Germline CDR1 SNHLY, CDR2 FYNNEI. V was cut by 5 bases and J by 0 bases, with 14 bases left in between. CDR3 size: 15 residues. The CDR3 is CASSNSPRGSYEQYF. The CDR3 DNA reads TGTGCCAGCAGTAACAGTCCCCGGGGCTCCTACGAGCAGTACTTC.

The genes are TRBV6-1 and TRBJ2-6; D call uncertain. This CDR3 comprises 15 residues. Per the germline V gene, CDR1 is MNHNS and CDR2 is SASEGT. The V end was cut by 3 bases, the J end by 2 bases, with 8 bases between. The CDR3 loop is CASSDGLTGANVLTF. The CDR3 region has the DNA TGTGCCAGCAGTGACGGTTTGACTGGGGCCAACGTCCTGACTTTC.

V gene TRBV30 combines with J gene TRBJ2-5; 7 bases map to TRBD2. Germline lookup yields CDR1 GTSNPN and CDR2 SVGIG (reference sequence). V was pared by 8 bases and J by 1 base, with 7 bases of the junction left unmatched. CDR3 length equals 13 residues. For the CDR3, the DNA is TGTGCCGTTGGGACTACTATCCAAGAGACCCAGTACTTC. Translating gives CAVGTTIQETQYF.

This clone was seen only a few times. V and J are TRBV6-6 and TRBJ2-7; 10 nucleotides align to TRBD2. CDR1 MNHNY and CDR2 SVGAGI come from the germline V gene (reference sequence). There are 14 residues in the CDR3. V trimming: 6 bases; J trimming: 4 bases; junction bases outside the gene matches: 6. CDR3 sequence: CASSPGTSAYEQYF. The CDR3 nucleotides read TGTGCCAGCAGCCCCGGGACTAGCGCTTACGAGCAGTACTTC.

V is TRBV7-9 and J is TRBJ2-3; D is ambiguous. Germline CDR1 SEHNR, CDR2 FQNEAQ (reference sequence). CDR3 length: 15 residues. With 1 base removed from V and 0 bases from J, the gap between germline ends came to 8 bases. CDR3 coding DNA: TGTGCCAGCAGCTTAGGGTTTAGTAGCACAGATACGCAGTATTTT. This sequence encodes CASSLGFSSTDTQYF.

The chain links TRBV27 to TRBJ2-2; D gene unclear. This CDR3 spans 14 amino acids. CDR1 is MNHEY, CDR2 SMNVEV, per germline (reference sequence). Trimming took 4 bases from V and 0 from J, leaving 6 bases between them. The CDR3 DNA follows: TGTGCCAGCAGTTATCAATCGAACACCGGGGAGCTGTTTTTT. It specifies CASSYQSNTGELFF.

This chain uses TRBV5-1 with TRBJ2-5, with 9 bases lining up with TRBD1. The junction had 4 bases not matched to a gene; V was cut back by 3 bases and J by 4 bases. This CDR3 comprises 14 residues. Germline CDR1 and CDR2: SGHRS and YFSETQ. The CDR3 here is CASSSGQGRETQYF. In DNA, the CDR3 is TGCGCCAGCAGCTCGGGACAGGGAAGAGAGACCCAGTACTTC.